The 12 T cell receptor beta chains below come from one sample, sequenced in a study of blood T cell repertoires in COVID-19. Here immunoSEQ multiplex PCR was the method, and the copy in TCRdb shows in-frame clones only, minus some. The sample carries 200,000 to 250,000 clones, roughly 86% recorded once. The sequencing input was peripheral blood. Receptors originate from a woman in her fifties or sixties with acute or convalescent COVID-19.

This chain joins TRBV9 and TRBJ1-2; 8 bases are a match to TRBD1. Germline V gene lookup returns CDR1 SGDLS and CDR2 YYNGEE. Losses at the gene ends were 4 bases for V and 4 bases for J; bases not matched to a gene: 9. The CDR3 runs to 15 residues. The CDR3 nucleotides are TGTGCCAGCAGCTCCGGGGCAGGGGGCGGCTATGGCTACACCTTC. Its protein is CASSSGAGGGYGYTF.

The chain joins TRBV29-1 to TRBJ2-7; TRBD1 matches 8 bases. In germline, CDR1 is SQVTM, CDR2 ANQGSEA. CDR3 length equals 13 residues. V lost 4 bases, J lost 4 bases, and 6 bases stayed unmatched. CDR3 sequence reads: CSVVLQGGYEQYF. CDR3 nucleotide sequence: TGCAGCGTTGTCTTACAGGGGGGATACGAGCAGTACTTC.

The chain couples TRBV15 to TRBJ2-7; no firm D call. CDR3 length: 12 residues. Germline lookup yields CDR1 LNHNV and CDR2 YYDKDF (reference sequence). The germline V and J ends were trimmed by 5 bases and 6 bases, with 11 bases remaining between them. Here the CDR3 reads CATSSTGGEQYF. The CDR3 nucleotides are TGTGCCACCAGCTCTACCGGCGGCGAGCAGTACTTC.

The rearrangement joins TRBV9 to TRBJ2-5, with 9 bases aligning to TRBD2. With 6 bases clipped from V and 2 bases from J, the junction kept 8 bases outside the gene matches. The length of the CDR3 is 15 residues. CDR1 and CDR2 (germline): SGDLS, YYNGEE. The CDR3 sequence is CASTLAGGRQETQYF. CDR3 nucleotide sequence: TGTGCCAGCACGTTGGCGGGGGGGCGTCAAGAGACCCAGTACTTC.

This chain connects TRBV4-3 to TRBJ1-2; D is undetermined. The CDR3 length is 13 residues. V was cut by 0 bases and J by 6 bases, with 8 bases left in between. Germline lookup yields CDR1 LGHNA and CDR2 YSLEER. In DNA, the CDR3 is TGCGCCAGCAGCCAAGATTCACAGCATGGCTACACCTTC. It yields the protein CASSQDSQHGYTF.

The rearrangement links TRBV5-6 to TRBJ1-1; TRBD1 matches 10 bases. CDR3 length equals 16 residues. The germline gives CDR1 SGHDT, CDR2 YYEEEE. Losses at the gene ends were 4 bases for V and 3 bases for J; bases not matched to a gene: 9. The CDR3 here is CASSRMGQGFHTEAFF. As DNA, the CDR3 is TGTGCCAGCAGCCGGATGGGACAGGGGTTCCACACTGAAGCTTTCTTT.

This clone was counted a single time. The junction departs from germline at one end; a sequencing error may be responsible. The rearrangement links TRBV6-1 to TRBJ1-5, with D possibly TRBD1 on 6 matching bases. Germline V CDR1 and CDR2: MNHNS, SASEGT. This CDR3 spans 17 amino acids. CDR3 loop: CASRDARMGDNNQPQHF. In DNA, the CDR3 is TGTGCCAGCCGTGACGCGCGTATGGGGGACAATAATCAGCCCCAGCATTTT.

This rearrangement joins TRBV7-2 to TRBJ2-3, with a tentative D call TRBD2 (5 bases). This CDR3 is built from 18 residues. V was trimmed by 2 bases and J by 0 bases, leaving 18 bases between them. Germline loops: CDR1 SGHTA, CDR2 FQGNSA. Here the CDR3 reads CASSLKVLRVVSTDTQYF. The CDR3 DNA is TGTGCCAGCAGCTTAAAAGTTCTGCGGGTGGTGAGCACAGATACGCAGTATTTT.

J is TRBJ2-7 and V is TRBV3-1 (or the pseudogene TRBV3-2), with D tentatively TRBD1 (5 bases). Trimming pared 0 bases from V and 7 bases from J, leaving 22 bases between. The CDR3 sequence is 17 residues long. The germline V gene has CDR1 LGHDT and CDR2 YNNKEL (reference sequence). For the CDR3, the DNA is TGTGCCAGCAGCCAAGATCGAACACCCATAGGGGCCGAGGAGCAGTACTTC. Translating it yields CASSQDRTPIGAEEQYF.

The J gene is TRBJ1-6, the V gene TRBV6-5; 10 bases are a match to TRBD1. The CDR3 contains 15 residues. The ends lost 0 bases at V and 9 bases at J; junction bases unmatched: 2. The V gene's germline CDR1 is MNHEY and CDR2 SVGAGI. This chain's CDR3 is CASSYSTGGASPLHF. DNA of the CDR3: TGTGCCAGCAGTTACTCGACAGGGGGCGCTTCACCCCTCCACTTT.

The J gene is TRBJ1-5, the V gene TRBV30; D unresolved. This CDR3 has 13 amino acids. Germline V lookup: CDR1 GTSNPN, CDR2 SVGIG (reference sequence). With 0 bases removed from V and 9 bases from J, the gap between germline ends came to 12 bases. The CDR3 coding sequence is TGTGCCTGGAGTGTAACTATTGACGGGCCCCAGCATTTT. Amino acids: CAWSVTIDGPQHF.

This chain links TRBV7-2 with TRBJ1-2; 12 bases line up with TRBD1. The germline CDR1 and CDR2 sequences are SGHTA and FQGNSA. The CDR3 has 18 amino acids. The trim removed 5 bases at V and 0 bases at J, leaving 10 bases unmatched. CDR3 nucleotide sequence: TGTGCCAGCAGCGAGCGTATTGGGACAGGGGGCACTAACTATGGCTACACCTTC. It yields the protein CASSERIGTGGTNYGYTF. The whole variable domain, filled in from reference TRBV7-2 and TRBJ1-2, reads GAGVSQSPSNKVTEKGKDVELRCDPISGHTALYWYRQSLGQGLEFLIYFQGNSAPDKSGLPSDRFSAERTGGSVSTLTIQRTQQEDSAVYLCASSERIGTGGTNYGYTFGSGTRLTVV.